This T cell receptor beta chain was profiled in a study of OX40 agonist ivuxolimab in advanced cancers. In the study overall: All patients had ivuxolimab intravenously every 2 weeks at 0.01 to 10 mg/kg. Study findings and constraints: There were also nonresponders showing low normalized T-cell clonal expansion. Among the lowest peripheral clonal expansion occurred in 0.1-3.0 mg/kg partial responders.

Remarks on this clone: Its specificity is not known.

From germline, CDR1 is LGHNA and CDR2 YNFKEQ. The V end lost 4 bases, the J end lost 4 bases, and 6 bases lay between the germline ends. This CDR3 is 12 amino acids long. Blood got drawn at baseline, again on cycle 4 day 1, and then on cycle 7 day 1. Method: immunoSEQ multiplex PCR; TCRdb's copy keeps in-frame clones and lacks some. Here the sample spans roughly 13,000 clones, over 60% being singletons. The input for sequencing was CD4+ or CD8+ T cells sorted from blood, taken in a trial of the OX40 agonist ivuxolimab. The rearrangement links TRBV4-2 to TRBJ2-3; no reliable D call. This sequence was found in an adult with an advanced solid tumor such as melanoma, head and neck, liver or kidney cancer. CDR3 nucleotide sequence: TGTGCCAGCAGCCTCGTCGCAGATACGCAGTATTTT. Protein product: CASSLVADTQYF.